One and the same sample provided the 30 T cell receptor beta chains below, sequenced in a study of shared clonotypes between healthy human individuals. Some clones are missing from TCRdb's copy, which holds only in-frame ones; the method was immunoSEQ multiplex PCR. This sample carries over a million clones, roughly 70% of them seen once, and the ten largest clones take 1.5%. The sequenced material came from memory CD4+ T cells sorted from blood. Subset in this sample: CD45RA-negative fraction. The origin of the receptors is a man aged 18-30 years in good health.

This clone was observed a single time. The CDR3 region is CASSLQGIMNTEAFF. The CDR3 DNA is TGTGCCAGCAGCTTGCAGGGTATAATGAACACTGAAGCTTTCTTT. The chain recombines TRBV5-5 with TRBJ1-1; the D gene is possibly TRBD1 (5 bases). The CDR3 loop spans 15 amino acids. Per the germline V gene, CDR1 is SGHKS and CDR2 is YYEKEE (reference sequence). Trimming took off 1 base at V and 0 bases at J, with 10 bases between the two ends.

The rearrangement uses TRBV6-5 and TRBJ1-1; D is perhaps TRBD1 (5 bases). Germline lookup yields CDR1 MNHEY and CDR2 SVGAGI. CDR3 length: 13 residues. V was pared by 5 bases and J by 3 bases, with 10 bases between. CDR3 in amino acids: CASSRQSDTEAFF. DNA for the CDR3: TGTGCCAGCAGTCGACAGTCAGACACTGAAGCTTTCTTT.

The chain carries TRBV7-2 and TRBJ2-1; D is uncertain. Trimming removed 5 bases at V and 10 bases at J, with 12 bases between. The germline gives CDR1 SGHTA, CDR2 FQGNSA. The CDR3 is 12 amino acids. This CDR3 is CASSPWGREQFF. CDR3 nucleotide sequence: TGTGCCAGCAGCCCCTGGGGTCGGGAGCAGTTCTTC.

The CDR3 nucleotides are TGTGCCAGCAGCTTGCAACCCTTTAATTCACCCCTCCACTTT. Translation: CASSLQPFNSPLHF. V is TRBV11-2 and J is TRBJ1-6; D uncertain. CDR3 length equals 14 residues. The germline V and J ends were trimmed by 3 bases and 6 bases, with 9 bases remaining between them. Germline CDR1 SGHAT, CDR2 FQNNGV.

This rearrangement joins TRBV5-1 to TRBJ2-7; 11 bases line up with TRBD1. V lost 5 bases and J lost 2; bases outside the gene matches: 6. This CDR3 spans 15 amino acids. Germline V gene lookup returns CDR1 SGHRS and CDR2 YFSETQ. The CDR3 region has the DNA TGCGCCAGCAGTTATCGGGACAGGGGGGCCTACGAGCAGTACTTC. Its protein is CASSYRDRGAYEQYF.

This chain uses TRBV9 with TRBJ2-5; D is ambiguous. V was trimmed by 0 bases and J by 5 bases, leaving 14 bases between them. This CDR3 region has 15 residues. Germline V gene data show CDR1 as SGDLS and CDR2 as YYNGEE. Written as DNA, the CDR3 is TGTGCCAGCAGCGTAGCTAGGTCCCCGGCCGAGACCCAGTACTTC. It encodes CASSVARSPAETQYF.

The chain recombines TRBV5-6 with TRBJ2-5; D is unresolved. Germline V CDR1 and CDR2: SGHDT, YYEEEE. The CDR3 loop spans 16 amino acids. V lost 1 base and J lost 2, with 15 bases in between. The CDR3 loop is CASSLSPDSTQETQYF. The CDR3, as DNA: TGTGCCAGCAGCTTGTCCCCAGATTCCACTCAAGAGACCCAGTACTTC.

CDR3 residues: CASSLTGGSAEAFF. CDR3 bases: TGTGCCAGCAGCCTTACAGGGGGATCGGCTGAAGCTTTCTTT. The genes are TRBV11-2 and TRBJ1-1, with 8 bases fitting TRBD1. The CDR3 has 14 amino acids. V lost 5 bases, J lost 6 bases, and 8 bases stayed unmatched. Germline V CDR1 and CDR2: SGHAT, FQNNGV. Combining the CDR3 with reference TRBV11-2 and TRBJ1-1 gives the whole variable domain EAGVAQSPRYKIIEKRQSVAFWCNPISGHATLYWYQQILGQGPKLLIQFQNNGVVDDSQLPKDRFSAERLKGVDSTLKIQPAKLEDSAVYLCASSLTGGSAEAFFGQGTRLTVV.

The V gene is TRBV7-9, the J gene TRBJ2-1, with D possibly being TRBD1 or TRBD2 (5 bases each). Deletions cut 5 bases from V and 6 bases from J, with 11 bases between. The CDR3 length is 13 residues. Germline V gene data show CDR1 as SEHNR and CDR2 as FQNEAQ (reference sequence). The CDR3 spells CASSPLGTNEQFF. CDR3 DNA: TGTGCCAGCAGCCCTCTTGGGACCAATGAGCAGTTCTTC.

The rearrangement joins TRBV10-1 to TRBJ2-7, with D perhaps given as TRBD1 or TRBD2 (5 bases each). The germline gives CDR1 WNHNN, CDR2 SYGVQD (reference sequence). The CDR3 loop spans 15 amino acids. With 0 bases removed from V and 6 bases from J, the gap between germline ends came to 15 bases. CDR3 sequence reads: CASSESPASGGEQYF. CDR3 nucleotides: TGCGCCAGCAGTGAGTCTCCTGCGTCTGGGGGCGAGCAGTACTTC.

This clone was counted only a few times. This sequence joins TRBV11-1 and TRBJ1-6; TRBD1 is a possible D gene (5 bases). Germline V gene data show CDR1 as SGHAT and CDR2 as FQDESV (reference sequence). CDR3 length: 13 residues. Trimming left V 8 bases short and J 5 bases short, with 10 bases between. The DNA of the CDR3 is TGTGCCAGCCAACAGGTCCATAATTCACCCCTCCACTTT. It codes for CASQQVHNSPLHF. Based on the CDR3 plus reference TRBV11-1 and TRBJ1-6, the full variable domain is EAEVAQSPRYKITEKSQAVAFWCDPISGHATLYWYRQILGQGPELLVQFQDESVVDDSQLPKDRFSAERLKGVDSTLKIQPAELGDSAMYLCASQQVHNSPLHFGNGTRLTVT.

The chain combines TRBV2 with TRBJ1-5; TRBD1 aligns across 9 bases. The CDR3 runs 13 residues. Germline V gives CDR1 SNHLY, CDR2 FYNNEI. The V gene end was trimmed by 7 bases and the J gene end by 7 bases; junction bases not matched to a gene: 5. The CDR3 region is CASKDRGKQPQHF. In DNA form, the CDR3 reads TGTGCCAGCAAGGACAGGGGAAAACAGCCCCAGCATTTT.

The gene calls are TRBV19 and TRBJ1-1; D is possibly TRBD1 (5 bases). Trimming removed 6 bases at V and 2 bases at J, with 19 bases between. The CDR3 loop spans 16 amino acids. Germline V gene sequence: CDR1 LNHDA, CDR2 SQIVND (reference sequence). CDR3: CASSRGSHIFNTEAFF. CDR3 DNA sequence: TGTGCCAGTAGCCGGGGCAGTCACATCTTTAACACTGAAGCTTTCTTT. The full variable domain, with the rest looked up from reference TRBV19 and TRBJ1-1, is DGGITQSPKYLFRKEGQNVTLSCEQNLNHDAMYWYRQDPGQGLRLIYYSQIVNDFQKGDIAEGYSVSREKKESFPLTVTSAQKNPTAFYLCASSRGSHIFNTEAFFGQGTRLTVV.

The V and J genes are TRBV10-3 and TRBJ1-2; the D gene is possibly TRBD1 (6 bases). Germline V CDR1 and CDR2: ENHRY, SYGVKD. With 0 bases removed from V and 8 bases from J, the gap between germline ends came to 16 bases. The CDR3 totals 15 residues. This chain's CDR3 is CAISESQYRVAGYTF. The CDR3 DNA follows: TGTGCCATCAGTGAGTCTCAGTACAGGGTGGCAGGCTACACCTTC.

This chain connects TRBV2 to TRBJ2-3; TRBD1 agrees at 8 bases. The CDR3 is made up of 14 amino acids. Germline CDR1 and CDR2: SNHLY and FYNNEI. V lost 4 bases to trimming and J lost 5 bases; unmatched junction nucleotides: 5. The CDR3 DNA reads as TGTGCCAGCAGTGGGCAGGGGGCTGTAGATACGCAGTATTTT. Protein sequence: CASSGQGAVDTQYF.

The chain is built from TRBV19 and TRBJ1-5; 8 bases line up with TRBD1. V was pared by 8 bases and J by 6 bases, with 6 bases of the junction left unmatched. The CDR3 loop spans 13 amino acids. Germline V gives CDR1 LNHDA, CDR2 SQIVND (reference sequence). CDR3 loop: CASGQGVGQPQHF. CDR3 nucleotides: TGTGCCAGTGGACAGGGTGTAGGTCAGCCCCAGCATTTT.

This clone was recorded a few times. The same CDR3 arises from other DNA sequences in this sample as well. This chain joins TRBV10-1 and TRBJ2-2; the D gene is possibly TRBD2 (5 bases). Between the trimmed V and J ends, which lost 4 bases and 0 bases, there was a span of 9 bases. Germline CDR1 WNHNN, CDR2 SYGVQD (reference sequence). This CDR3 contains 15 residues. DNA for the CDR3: TGCGCCAGCAGTGGGAGCGGTGCGAACACCGGGGAGCTGTTTTTT. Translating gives CASSGSGANTGELFF.

The CDR3 protein is CASSESGYEQYF. In DNA, the CDR3 is TGCGCCAGCAGTGAGTCAGGGTACGAGCAGTACTTC. The chain employs TRBV10-1 and TRBJ2-7; D remains ambiguous. Germline V lookup: CDR1 WNHNN, CDR2 SYGVQD (reference sequence). Trimming shortened V by 0 bases and J by 4 bases, and 4 bases separated the two germline ends. CDR3 length: 12 residues.

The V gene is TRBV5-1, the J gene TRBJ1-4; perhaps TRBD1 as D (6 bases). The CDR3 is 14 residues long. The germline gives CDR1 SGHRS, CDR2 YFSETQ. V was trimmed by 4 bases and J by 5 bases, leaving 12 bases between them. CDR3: CASSADSQNEKLFF. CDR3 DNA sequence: TGCGCCAGCAGCGCGGACAGCCAAAATGAAAAACTGTTTTTT.

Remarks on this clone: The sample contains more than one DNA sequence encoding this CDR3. The CDR3 spells CASSPTGVGEKLFF. The CDR3 bases are TGTGCCAGCAGTCCCACGGGGGTGGGGGAAAAACTGTTTTTT. J is TRBJ1-4 and V is TRBV28, with a possible D match to TRBD1 (5 bases). Trimming stripped 5 bases from V and 8 bases from J, with 15 bases between. This CDR3 spans 14 amino acids. The germline gives CDR1 MDHEN, CDR2 SYDVKM.

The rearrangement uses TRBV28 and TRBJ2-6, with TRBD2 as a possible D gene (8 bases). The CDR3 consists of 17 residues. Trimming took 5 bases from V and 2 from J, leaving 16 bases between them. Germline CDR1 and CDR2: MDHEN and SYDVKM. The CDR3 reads CASSINGRGPGANVLTF. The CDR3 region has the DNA TGTGCCAGCAGTATTAACGGGAGGGGGCCTGGGGCCAACGTCCTGACTTTC.

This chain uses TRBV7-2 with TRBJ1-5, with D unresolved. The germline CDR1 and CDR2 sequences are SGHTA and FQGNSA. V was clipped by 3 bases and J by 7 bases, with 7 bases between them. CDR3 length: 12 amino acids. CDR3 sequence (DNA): TGTGCCAGCAGCTTTCTTGACCAGCCCCAGCATTTT. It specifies CASSFLDQPQHF.

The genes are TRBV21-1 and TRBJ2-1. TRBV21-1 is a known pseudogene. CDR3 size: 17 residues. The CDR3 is CASSKLGKVVTYNEQFF. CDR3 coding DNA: TGTGCCAGCAGCAAACTGGGGAAAGTAGTCACCTACAATGAGCAGTTCTTC.

The CDR3 region has the DNA TGTGCCAGCAGCCAAGATCTCCGCCCTAGCGAGACCACAGATACGCAGTATTTT. Translating gives CASSQDLRPSETTDTQYF. The J gene is TRBJ2-3, the V gene TRBV14, with D maybe TRBD2 (6 bases). Trimming took 0 bases from V and 2 from J, leaving 18 bases between them. The length of the CDR3 is 18 residues. CDR1 and CDR2 from the germline V gene are SGHDN and FVKESK.

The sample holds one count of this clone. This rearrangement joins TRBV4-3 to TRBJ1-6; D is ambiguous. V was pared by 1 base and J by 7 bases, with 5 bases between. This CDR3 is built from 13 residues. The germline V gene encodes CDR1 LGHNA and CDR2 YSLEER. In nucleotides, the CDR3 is TGCGCCAGCAGCCAAGTTTCGAATTCACCCCTCCACTTT. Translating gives CASSQVSNSPLHF.

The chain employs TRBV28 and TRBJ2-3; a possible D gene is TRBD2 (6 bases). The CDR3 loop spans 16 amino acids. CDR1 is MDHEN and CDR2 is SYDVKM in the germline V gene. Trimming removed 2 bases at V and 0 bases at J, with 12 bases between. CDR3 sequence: CASSLGGGGSTDTQYF. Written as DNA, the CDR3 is TGTGCCAGCAGTTTAGGTGGTGGGGGGAGCACAGATACGCAGTATTTT.

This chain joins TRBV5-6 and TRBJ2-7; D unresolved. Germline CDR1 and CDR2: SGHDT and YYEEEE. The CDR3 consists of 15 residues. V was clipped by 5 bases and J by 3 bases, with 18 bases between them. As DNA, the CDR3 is TGTGCCAGCAGGGTTGGGTATCCAGACCACTACGAGCAGTACTTC. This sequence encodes CASRVGYPDHYEQYF. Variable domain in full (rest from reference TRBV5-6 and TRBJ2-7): DAGVTQSPTHLIKTRGQQVTLRCSPKSGHDTVSWYQQALGQGPQFIFQYYEEEERQRGNFPDRFSGHQFPNYSSELNVNALLLGDSALYLCASRVGYPDHYEQYFGPGTRLTVT.

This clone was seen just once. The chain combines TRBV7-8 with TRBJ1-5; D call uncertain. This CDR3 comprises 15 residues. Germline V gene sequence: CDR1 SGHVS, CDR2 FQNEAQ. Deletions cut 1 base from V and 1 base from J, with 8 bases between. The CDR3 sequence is CASSLGHQSNQPQHF. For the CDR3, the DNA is TGTGCCAGCAGCTTAGGGCACCAGAGCAATCAGCCCCAGCATTTT.

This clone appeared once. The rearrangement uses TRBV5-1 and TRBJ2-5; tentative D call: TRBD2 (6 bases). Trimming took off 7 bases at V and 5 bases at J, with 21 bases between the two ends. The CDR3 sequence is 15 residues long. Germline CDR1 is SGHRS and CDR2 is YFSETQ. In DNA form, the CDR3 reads TGCGCCAGCGGACAAGGGGAGGTCGGCCGTGAGACCCAGTACTTC. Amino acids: CASGQGEVGRETQYF.

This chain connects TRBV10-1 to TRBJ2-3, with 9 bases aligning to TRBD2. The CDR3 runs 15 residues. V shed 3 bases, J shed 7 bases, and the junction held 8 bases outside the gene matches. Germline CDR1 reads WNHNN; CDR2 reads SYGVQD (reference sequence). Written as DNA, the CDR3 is TGCGCCAGCAGTGAAGGGCGGGGGGGCACGAATACGCAGTATTTT. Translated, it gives CASSEGRGGTNTQYF.